This T cell receptor (beta chain) appears in the sequencing data of a study of beta chain features in type 1 diabetes. Donors contributed one heparinised blood draw apiece, averaging about 110 mL. Staining for CD45RO/CCR7/CD25/CD127/CD95/CD27 allowed sorting of CD4+ naive, central memory, regulatory and stem cell-like memory cells. The germline V and J ends were trimmed by 1 base and 2 bases, with 17 bases remaining between them. The CDR3 is 18 residues long. This clone has only a few counts. Its antigen remains unidentified. Sequenced material consisted of expressed TCRB transcripts (all of the isolated RNA was reverse transcribed). TCRdb keeps only in-frame clones here, not all; method: immunoSEQ multiplex PCR. The sample holds about 660,000 clones, roughly an eighth seen once. Notes on the study in general: All four CD4+ subsets of Type 1 diabetes patients contained TCRB CDR3s that were moderately but significantly shorter. Among patients, naive, central memory and Treg TCRB repertoires appeared more similar than among healthy donors. Still unanswered here is whether HLA type influences TCRB rearrangement.

The origin of this receptor is a man younger than 30 with type 1 diabetes. The chain has TRBV23-1 and TRBJ2-2; possible D gene TRBD1, 5 bases. TRBV23-1 is sorted into the ORF group, with uncertain function. Sequenced material: naive CD4+ T cells from blood. CDR3 nucleotides: TGCGCCAGCAGTCAATTTCAGCACAGGTTCTTTAACACCGGGGAGCTGTTTTTT. It yields the protein CASSQFQHRFFNTGELFF.